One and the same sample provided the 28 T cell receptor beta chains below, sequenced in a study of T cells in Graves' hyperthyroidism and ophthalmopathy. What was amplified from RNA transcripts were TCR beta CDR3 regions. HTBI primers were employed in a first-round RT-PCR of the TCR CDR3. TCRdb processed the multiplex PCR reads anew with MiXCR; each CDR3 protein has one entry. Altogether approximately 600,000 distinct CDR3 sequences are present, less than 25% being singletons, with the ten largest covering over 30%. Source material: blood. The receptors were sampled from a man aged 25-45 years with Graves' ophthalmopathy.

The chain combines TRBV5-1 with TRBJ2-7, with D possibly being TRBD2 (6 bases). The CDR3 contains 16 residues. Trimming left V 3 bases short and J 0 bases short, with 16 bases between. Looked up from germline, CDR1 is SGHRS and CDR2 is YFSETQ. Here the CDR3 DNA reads TGCGCCAGCAGCTCCTCTGGAGGGGCCAGCTCCTACGAGCAGTACTTC. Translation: CASSSSGGASSYEQYF.

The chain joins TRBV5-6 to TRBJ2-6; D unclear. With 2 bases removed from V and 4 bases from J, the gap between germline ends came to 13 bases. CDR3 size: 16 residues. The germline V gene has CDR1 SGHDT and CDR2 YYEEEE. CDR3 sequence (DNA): TGTGCCAGCAGCTTTGATACCCTGGCGGGGGCCAACGTCCTGACTTTC. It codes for CASSFDTLAGANVLTF. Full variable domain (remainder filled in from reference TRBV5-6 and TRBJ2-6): DAGVTQSPTHLIKTRGQQVTLRCSPKSGHDTVSWYQQALGQGPQFIFQYYEEEERQRGNFPDRFSGHQFPNYSSELNVNALLLGDSALYLCASSFDTLAGANVLTFGAGSRLTVL.

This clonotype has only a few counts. The CDR3 coding sequence is TGTGCCAGCTCACCACTAGAGAGCACAGATACGCAGTATTTT. Residues: CASSPLESTDTQYF. This chain connects TRBV18 to TRBJ2-3; no firm D call. Per germline, CDR1 KGHSH and CDR2 LQKENI. Between the trimmed V and J ends, which lost 1 base and 0 bases, there was a span of 5 bases. The CDR3 has 14 amino acids.

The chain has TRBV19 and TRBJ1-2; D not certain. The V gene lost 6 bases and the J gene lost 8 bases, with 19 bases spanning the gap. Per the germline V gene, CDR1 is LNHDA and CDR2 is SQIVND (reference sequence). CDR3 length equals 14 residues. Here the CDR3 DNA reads TGTGCCAGTAGCCGGGAAGACCCCCCGAGAGGCTACACCTTC. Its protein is CASSREDPPRGYTF.

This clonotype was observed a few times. CDR3 sequence: CASSQAGQFLEQYF. For the CDR3, the DNA is TGCGCCAGCAGCCAAGCGGGACAGTTCTTAGAGCAGTACTTC. This chain connects TRBV4-1 to TRBJ2-7; TRBD1 matches 7 bases. Germline loops: CDR1 MGHRA, CDR2 YSYEKL. Losses at the gene ends were 1 base for V and 7 bases for J; bases not matched to a gene: 7. The CDR3 runs to 14 residues.

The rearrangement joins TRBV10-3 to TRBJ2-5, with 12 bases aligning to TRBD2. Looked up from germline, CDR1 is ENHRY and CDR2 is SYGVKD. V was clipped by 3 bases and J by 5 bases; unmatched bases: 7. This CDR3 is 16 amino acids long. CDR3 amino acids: CAISDSSGRAGETQYF. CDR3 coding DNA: TGTGCCATCAGTGACTCTAGCGGGAGGGCCGGCGAGACCCAGTACTTC.

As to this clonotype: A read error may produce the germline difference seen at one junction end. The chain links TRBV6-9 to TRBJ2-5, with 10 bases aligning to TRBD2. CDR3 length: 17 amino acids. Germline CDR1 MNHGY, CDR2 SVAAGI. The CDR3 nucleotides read TGTGCCAGAAGTTACAGCGAGGGACTAGCGTCCCAAGAGACCCAGTACTTC. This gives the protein CARSYSEGLASQETQYF.

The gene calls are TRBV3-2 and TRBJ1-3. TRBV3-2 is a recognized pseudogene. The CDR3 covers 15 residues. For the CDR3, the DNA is TGTGCCAGCAGCCCTGGAGACAAAAGGGAACACACCATATATTTT. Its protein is CASSPGDKREHTIYF.

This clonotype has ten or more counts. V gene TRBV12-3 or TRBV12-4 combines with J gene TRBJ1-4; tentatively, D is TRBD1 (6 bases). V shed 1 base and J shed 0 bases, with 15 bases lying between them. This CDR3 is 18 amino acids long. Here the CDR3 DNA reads TGTGCCAGCAGTTTAGTCGACAGGCCGGCTGCAACTAATGAAAAACTGTTTTTT. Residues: CASSLVDRPAATNEKLFF.

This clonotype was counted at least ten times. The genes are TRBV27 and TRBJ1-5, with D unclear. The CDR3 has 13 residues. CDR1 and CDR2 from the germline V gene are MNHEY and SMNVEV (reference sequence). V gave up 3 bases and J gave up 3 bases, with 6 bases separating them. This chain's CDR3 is CASSFDYNQPQHF. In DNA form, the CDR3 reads TGTGCCAGCAGTTTCGACTACAATCAGCCCCAGCATTTT.

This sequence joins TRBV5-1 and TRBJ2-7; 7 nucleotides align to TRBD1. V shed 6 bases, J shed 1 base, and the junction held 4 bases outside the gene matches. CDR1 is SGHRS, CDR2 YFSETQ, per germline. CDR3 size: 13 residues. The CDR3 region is CASTGTESYEQYF. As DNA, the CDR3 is TGCGCCAGCACCGGGACAGAATCCTACGAGCAGTACTTC.

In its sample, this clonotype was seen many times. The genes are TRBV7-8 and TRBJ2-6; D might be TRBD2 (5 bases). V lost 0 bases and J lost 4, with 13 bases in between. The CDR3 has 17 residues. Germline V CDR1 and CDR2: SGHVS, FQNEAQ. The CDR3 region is CASSLAQWERGANVLTF. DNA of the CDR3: TGTGCCAGCAGCTTAGCTCAGTGGGAGAGGGGGGCCAACGTCCTGACTTTC.

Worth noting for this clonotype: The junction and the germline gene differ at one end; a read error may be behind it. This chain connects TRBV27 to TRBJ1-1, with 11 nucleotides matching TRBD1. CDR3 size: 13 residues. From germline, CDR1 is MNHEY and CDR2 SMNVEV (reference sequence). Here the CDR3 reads CASSLGQGGLLIF. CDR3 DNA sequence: TGTGCCAGCAGTTTGGGACAGGGGGGCCTCTTGATCTTT.

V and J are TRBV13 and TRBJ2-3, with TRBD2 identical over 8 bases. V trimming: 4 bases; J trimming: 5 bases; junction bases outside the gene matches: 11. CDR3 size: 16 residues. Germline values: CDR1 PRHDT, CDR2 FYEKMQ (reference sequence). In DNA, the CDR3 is TGTGCCAGCAGCTCCCCGGGGAGCGGGAGAGTAGATACGCAGTATTTT. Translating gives CASSSPGSGRVDTQYF.

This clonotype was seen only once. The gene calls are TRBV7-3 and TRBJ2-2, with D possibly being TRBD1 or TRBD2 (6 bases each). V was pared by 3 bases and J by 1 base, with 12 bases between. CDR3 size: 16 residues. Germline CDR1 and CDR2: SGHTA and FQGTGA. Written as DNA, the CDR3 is TGTGCCAGCAGCTTTTCTGGGGGGCTGAACACCGGGGAGCTGTTTTTT. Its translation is CASSFSGGLNTGELFF.

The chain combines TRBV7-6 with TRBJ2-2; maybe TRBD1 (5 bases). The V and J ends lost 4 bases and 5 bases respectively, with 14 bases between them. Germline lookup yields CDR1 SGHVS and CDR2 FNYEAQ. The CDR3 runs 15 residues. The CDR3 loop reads CASSWTPGRTGELFF. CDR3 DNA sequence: TGTGCCAGCAGCTGGACACCCGGAAGAACCGGGGAGCTGTTTTTT.

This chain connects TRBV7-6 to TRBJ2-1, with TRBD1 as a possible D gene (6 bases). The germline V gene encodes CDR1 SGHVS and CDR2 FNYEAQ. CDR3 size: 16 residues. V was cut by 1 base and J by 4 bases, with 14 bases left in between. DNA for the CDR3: TGTGCCAGCAGCTTAGGGGGGCGAAACGGTTACAATGAGCAGTTCTTC. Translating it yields CASSLGGRNGYNEQFF. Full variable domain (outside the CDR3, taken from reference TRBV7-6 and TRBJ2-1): GAGVSQSPRYKVTKRGQDVALRCDPISGHVSLYWYRQALGQGPEFLTYFNYEAQQDKSGLPNDRFSAERPEGSISTLTIQRTEQRDSAMYRCASSLGGRNGYNEQFFGPGTRLTVL.

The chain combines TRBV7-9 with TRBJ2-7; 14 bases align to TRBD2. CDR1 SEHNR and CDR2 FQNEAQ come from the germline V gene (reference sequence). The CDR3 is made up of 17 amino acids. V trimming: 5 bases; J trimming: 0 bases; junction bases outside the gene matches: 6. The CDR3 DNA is TGTGCCAGCAGCACGGGACTAGCGGGAGTCGTCTCCTACGAGCAGTACTTC. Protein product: CASSTGLAGVVSYEQYF.

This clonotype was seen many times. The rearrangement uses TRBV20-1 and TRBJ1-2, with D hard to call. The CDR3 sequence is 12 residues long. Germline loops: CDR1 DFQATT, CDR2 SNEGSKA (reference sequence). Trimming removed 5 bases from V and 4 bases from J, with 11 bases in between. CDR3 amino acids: CSAQARIYGYTF. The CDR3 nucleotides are TGCAGTGCTCAGGCCAGGATCTATGGCTACACCTTC.

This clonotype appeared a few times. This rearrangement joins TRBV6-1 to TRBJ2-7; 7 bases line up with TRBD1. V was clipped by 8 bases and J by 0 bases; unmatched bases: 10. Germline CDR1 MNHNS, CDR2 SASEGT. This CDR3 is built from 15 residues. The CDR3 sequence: CASRNVGTVSYEQYF. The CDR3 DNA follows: TGTGCCAGCCGAAATGTCGGGACAGTCTCCTACGAGCAGTACTTC.

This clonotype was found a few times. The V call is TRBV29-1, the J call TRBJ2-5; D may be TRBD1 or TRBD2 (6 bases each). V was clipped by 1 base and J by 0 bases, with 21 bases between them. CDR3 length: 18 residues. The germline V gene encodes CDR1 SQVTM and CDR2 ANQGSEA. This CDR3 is CSVEGGITGRSHQETQYF. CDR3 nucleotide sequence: TGCAGCGTTGAAGGCGGGATCACAGGGAGATCGCACCAAGAGACCCAGTACTTC.

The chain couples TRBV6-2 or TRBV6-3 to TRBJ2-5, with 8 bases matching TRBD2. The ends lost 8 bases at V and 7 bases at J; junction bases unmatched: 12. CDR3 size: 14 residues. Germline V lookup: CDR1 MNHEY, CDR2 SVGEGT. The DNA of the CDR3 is TGTGCCAGCCTACCAGCGGGGGTGCGCGGGACCCAGTACTTC. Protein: CASLPAGVRGTQYF.

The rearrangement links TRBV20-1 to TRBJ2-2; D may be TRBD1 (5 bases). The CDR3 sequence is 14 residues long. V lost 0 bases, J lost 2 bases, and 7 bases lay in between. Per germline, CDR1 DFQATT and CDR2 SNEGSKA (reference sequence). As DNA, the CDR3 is TGCAGTGCTAGAGACAGGGCCAACACCGGGGAGCTGTTTTTT. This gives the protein CSARDRANTGELFF.

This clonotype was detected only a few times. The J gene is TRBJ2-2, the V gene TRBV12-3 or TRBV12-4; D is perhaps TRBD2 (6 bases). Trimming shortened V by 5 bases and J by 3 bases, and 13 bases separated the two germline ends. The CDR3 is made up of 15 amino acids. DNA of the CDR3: TGTGCCAGCAGTCCCTTGGGGGGTGACACCGGGGAGCTGTTTTTT. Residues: CASSPLGGDTGELFF.

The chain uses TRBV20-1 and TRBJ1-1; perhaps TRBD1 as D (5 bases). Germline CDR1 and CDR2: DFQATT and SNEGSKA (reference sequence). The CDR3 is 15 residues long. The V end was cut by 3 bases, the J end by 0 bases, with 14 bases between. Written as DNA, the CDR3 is TGCAGTGCTAGTGGGTCGGCGGGACTGAACACTGAAGCTTTCTTT. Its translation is CSASGSAGLNTEAFF.

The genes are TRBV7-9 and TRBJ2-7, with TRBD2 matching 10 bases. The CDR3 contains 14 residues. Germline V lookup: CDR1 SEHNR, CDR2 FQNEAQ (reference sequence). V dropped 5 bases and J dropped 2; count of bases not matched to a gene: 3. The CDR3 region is CASSSGRVAYEQYF. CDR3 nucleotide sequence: TGTGCCAGCAGCAGCGGGAGGGTTGCCTACGAGCAGTACTTC.

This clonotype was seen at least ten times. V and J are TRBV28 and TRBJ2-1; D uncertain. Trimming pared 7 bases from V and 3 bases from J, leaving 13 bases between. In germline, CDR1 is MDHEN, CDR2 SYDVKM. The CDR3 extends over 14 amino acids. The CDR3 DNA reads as TGTGCCAGCATGTCTACCAGGAGCTACAATGAGCAGTTCTTC. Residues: CASMSTRSYNEQFF.

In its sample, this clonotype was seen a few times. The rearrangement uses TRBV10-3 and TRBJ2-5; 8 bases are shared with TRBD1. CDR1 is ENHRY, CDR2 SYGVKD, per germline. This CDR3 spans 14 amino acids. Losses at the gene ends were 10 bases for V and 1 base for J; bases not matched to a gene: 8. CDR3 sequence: CATSGGAPQETQYF. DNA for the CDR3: TGTGCCACCTCAGGGGGCGCCCCCCAAGAGACCCAGTACTTC.